Reported below is one T cell receptor (beta chain). These data are taken from a study of T cell repertoires in aging, cancer and after chemotherapy. A mixed TRB-A/B primer pool amplified rearranged TRB by multiplex touch-down PCR. TCRdb itself ran the multiplex PCR reads through MiXCR, one entry per CDR3 protein. This sample has some 3,000 distinct CDR3 sequences, with approximately 24% found just once. V shed 5 bases and J shed 8 bases, with 12 bases lying between them. There are 12 residues in the CDR3. Germline V gives CDR1 SEHNR, CDR2 FQNEAQ (reference sequence). TCR beta rearrangements were amplified from peripheral blood genomic DNA.

V gene TRBV7-9 combines with J gene TRBJ1-1; D unclear. The specimen sequenced was blood. The source of this sequence is a human donor with a solid tumor. The CDR3 bases are TGTGCCAGCAGCCCCCGGAGGAGCGAAGCTTTCTTT. Its protein product is CASSPRRSEAFF.